This record covers a single T cell receptor (beta chain). Its antigen is still unknown. This sample is drawn from a study of post-analysis software for immune sequencing data. General observations from the study: Higher frequency in patients than in controls was seen for about five TRBV segments, with TRBV5-6, TRBV5-1 and TRBV20-1 among them. Relative to controls, patients with multiple sclerosis showed significantly lower normalized Chao1 diversity.

Unique molecular identifiers tagged the TCR beta cDNA libraries. Each batch of 1 to 10 million T cells produced hundreds of thousands of cDNA molecules. TCRdb re-derived calls from the PCR reads in MiXCR, one entry per CDR3 protein. The repertoire holds fewer than 600,000 distinct CDR3 sequences, with roughly 46% as singletons. The CDR3 spans 14 residues. With 5 bases clipped from V and 4 bases from J, the junction kept 8 bases outside the gene matches. Germline V gives CDR1 SQVTM, CDR2 ANQGSEA. The clonotype originates from a girl aged 10 to 17 with multiple sclerosis. The sequencing sample was made of blood. This chain uses TRBV29-1 with TRBJ2-5; 9 nucleotides agree with TRBD2. This CDR3 reads CSVFGAGGRETQYF. DNA for the CDR3: TGCAGCGTTTTTGGGGCGGGAGGGCGAGAGACCCAGTACTTC. Filled out from reference TRBV29-1 and TRBJ2-5, the complete variable domain reads SAVISQKPSRDICQRGTSLTIQCQVDSQVTMMFWYRQQPGQSLTLIATANQGSEATYESGFVIDKFPISRPNLTFSTLTVSNMSPEDSSIYLCSVFGAGGRETQYFGPGTRLLVL.